Presented here are 14 T cell receptor beta chains from one specimen sequenced in a study of cytomegalovirus exposure and HLA in healthy donors. The PCR used 60 Vbeta and 13 Jbeta primers. Using immunoSEQ multiplex PCR, the repertoire was profiled, and TCRdb retains in-frame clones only, with some absent. The sample consists of around 92,000 clones, around 80% of them appearing once. Sample: PBMCs. All receptors come from a man aged 55-75 years in good health and CMV-seropositive.

The CDR3 reads CASSFFPRTGGVRKPGNTIYF. DNA of the CDR3: TGTGCCAGCAGCTTTTTCCCGCGGACAGGGGGCGTTAGAAAACCTGGAAACACCATATATTTT. The chain combines TRBV7-8 with TRBJ1-3; TRBD1 agrees at 11 bases. Looked up from germline, CDR1 is SGHVS and CDR2 is FQNEAQ. The CDR3 covers 21 residues. V dropped 3 bases and J dropped 2; count of bases not matched to a gene: 18.

This rearrangement joins TRBV25-1 to TRBJ1-6; no reliable D call. The V end lost 3 bases, the J end lost 8 bases, and 5 bases lay between the germline ends. The CDR3 covers 12 residues. Germline V gives CDR1 MGHDK, CDR2 SYGVNS. For the CDR3, the DNA is TGTGCCAGCAGTGAGTCTTATTCACCCCTCCACTTT. Protein: CASSESYSPLHF.

V gene TRBV10-2 combines with J gene TRBJ2-7; a possible D gene is TRBD2 (5 bases). Germline values: CDR1 WSHSY, CDR2 SAAADI. The ends were cut back, 3 bases at V and 1 base at J, with 10 bases in the middle. This CDR3 is built from 14 residues. In DNA, the CDR3 is TGCGCCAGCAGTGAAAGAACGGGATCCTACGAGCAGTACTTC. Translated: CASSERTGSYEQYF.

The J gene is TRBJ2-3, the V gene TRBV10-3, with 8 bases that match TRBD2. From germline, CDR1 is ENHRY and CDR2 SYGVKD. The ends lost 0 bases at V and 6 bases at J; junction bases unmatched: 5. The CDR3 runs to 15 residues. The CDR3, as DNA: TGTGCCATCAGTGAGTCACGGGGGGGCAGGGATACGCAGTATTTT. It encodes CAISESRGGRDTQYF.

The chain recombines TRBV28 with TRBJ1-2, with 9 bases matching TRBD1. Trimming cost V 2 bases and J 7 bases; bases outside gene matches: 8. Germline assignment: CDR1 MDHEN and CDR2 SYDVKM. The CDR3 sequence is 15 residues long. The CDR3 spells CASSLPKTGGFGYTF. CDR3 nucleotides: TGTGCCAGCAGTTTACCAAAGACAGGGGGGTTTGGCTACACCTTC.

The CDR3 region has the DNA TGTGCCAGTAGTACGGGACAGCTCTCAAATTCACCCCTCCACTTT. This codes for CASSTGQLSNSPLHF. The chain uses TRBV19 and TRBJ1-6, with 7 bases that match TRBD1. The germline CDR1 and CDR2 sequences are LNHDA and SQIVND (reference sequence). The V segment lost 4 bases and the J segment 7 bases; nucleotides outside the gene matches: 7. The CDR3 sequence is 15 residues long.

The rearrangement uses TRBV5-4 and TRBJ2-1, with TRBD1 matching 8 bases. This CDR3 has 17 amino acids. The J segment lost 6 bases and the V segment lost 0 bases, leaving 11 bases of the junction unmatched. Germline V gives CDR1 SGHNT, CDR2 YYREEE (reference sequence). CDR3 residues: CASSLAPPDRVGNEQFF. The CDR3 bases are TGTGCCAGCAGCTTGGCCCCCCCGGACAGGGTTGGCAATGAGCAGTTCTTC.

This chain connects TRBV19 to TRBJ2-2; 9 nucleotides align to TRBD1. J gave up 3 bases and V 5 bases, and 7 bases lay outside the gene matches. The CDR3 extends over 16 amino acids. The germline V gene has CDR1 LNHDA and CDR2 SQIVND (reference sequence). The CDR3 region has the DNA TGTGCCAGTAGTGGACCGGGACAGGGCTACACCGGGGAGCTGTTTTTT. Translated, it gives CASSGPGQGYTGELFF. Using reference TRBV19 and TRBJ2-2 for the parts outside the CDR3, the full variable domain is DGGITQSPKYLFRKEGQNVTLSCEQNLNHDAMYWYRQDPGQGLRLIYYSQIVNDFQKGDIAEGYSVSREKKESFPLTVTSAQKNPTAFYLCASSGPGQGYTGELFFGEGSRLTVL.

This clone was observed a handful of times. A read error may produce the germline difference seen at one junction end. The rearrangement uses TRBV5-6 and TRBJ1-5; D uncertain. CDR1 and CDR2 from the germline V gene are SGHDT and YYEEEE. The CDR3 totals 18 residues. CDR3 protein: CASSLKYDGTTGKQPQHF. The CDR3, as DNA: TGTGCCAGCAGCTTGAAGTATGATGGCACTACTGGCAAGCAGCCCCAGCATTTT.

This clone occurred once. The junction and the germline gene differ at one end; a read error may be behind it. This chain links TRBV7-9 with TRBJ1-5; 8 bases agree with TRBD1. The CDR3 totals 15 residues. CDR1 and CDR2 from the germline V gene are SEHNR and FQNEAQ (reference sequence). The CDR3 loop is CSSSPQQGGNQPQHF. The CDR3 DNA is TGTTCCAGCAGCCCTCAACAGGGGGGGAATCAGCCCCAGCATTTT.

This clone was detected only a few times. The chain uses TRBV6-5 and TRBJ1-4, with D hard to call. Deletions cut 0 bases from V and 4 bases from J, with 9 bases between. The CDR3 has 15 amino acids. The germline V gene has CDR1 MNHEY and CDR2 SVGAGI. This CDR3 is CASSYSTGINEKLFF. The CDR3 nucleotides read TGTGCCAGCAGTTACTCGACCGGGATTAATGAAAAACTGTTTTTT.

This clone showed up just a few times. The gene calls are TRBV6-1 and TRBJ1-5; 10 nucleotides align to TRBD1. Germline CDR1 and CDR2: MNHNS and SASEGT. Germline trimming cut 4 bases from V and 7 bases from J; bases unmatched to any gene: 7. This CDR3 spans 15 amino acids. CDR3 sequence: CASSASTGGEQPQHF. CDR3 coding DNA: TGTGCCAGCAGTGCGTCGACAGGGGGCGAGCAGCCCCAGCATTTT.

This chain uses TRBV30 with TRBJ1-2; perhaps TRBD1 as D (5 bases). The V end lost 8 bases, the J end lost 4 bases, and 17 bases lay between the germline ends. This CDR3 has 13 residues. Germline assignment: CDR1 GTSNPN and CDR2 SVGIG (reference sequence). Here the CDR3 reads CATQQEKGYGYTF. The CDR3 DNA is TGTGCCACCCAACAGGAGAAGGGCTATGGCTACACCTTC.

The chain combines TRBV7-6 with TRBJ2-5, with D possibly being TRBD1 (5 bases). This CDR3 region has 15 residues. CDR1 and CDR2 (germline): SGHVS, FNYEAQ. With 2 bases removed from V and 0 bases from J, the gap between germline ends came to 10 bases. This chain's CDR3 is CASSLRDSHQETQYF. DNA of the CDR3: TGTGCCAGCAGCTTAAGAGACAGCCACCAAGAGACCCAGTACTTC.